Below, 18 T cell receptor beta chains from the same sample are listed, as sequenced in a study of Graves' ophthalmopathy and Graves' hyperthyroidism. Amplified material comprised TCR beta CDR3 regions derived from RNA transcripts. First-round RT-PCR with HTBI primers preceded a second-round multiplex PCR. TCRdb reprocessed the multiplex PCR reads via MiXCR and lists one record per CDR3 protein. The sample holds more than 1,000,000 distinct CDR3 sequences, approximately 35% seen once. The specimen was peripheral blood or thyroid tissue (not recorded which). The receptors stem from an adult man with Graves' hyperthyroidism.

This clonotype was detected a few times. This sequence joins TRBV9 and TRBJ1-2; D is ambiguous. V was clipped by 4 bases and J by 2 bases, with 15 bases between them. The CDR3 covers 15 residues. From germline, CDR1 is SGDLS and CDR2 YYNGEE. As DNA, the CDR3 is TGTGCCAGCAGCCCGATGGGGATTACCAACTATGGCTACACCTTC. It codes for CASSPMGITNYGYTF. Supplemented by reference TRBV9 and TRBJ1-2, the full variable domain reads DSGVTQTPKHLITATGQRVTLRCSPRSGDLSVYWYQQSLDQGLQFLIQYYNGEERAKGNILERFSAQQFPDLHSELNLSSLELGDSALYFCASSPMGITNYGYTFGSGTRLTVV.

This clonotype came up a few times. The V and J genes are TRBV20-1 and TRBJ1-3; TRBD1 is a possible D gene (6 bases). The CDR3 spans 16 residues. Trimming removed 2 bases from V and 4 bases from J, with 18 bases in between. The germline CDR1 and CDR2 sequences are DFQATT and SNEGSKA (reference sequence). CDR3 DNA sequence: TGCAGTGCTAGAAACTCCCAGGGGTTTGGAGGAAACACCATATATTTT. Translating gives CSARNSQGFGGNTIYF.

As for this clonotype: The CDR3 does not end in the conserved phenylalanine or tryptophan, so this is likely a read error. The DNA is omitted, as the CDR3 cannot be located on it reliably, and the CDR3 follows TCRdb's listing. V gene TRBV6-5 combines with J gene TRBJ2-6; the table's D call, TRBD1, was not checked against the DNA. The CDR3 has 10 amino acids, counting both end residues. The germline V gene encodes CDR1 MNHEY and CDR2 SVGAGI. CDR3 amino acids: CASFQGQGDE.

The J gene is TRBJ2-1, the V gene TRBV10-3, with 9 bases fitting TRBD2. Germline values: CDR1 ENHRY, CDR2 SYGVKD. The CDR3 totals 14 residues. V was pared by 6 bases and J by 4 bases, with 4 bases of the junction left unmatched. CDR3 region: CAISASGIYNEQFF. CDR3 sequence (DNA): TGTGCCATCAGCGCTAGCGGGATATACAATGAGCAGTTCTTC.

Points on this clonotype: A much larger clone sits a single nucleotide away, making a read error possible. CDR3 sequence (DNA): TGCGCCAGCAGTAGGGCCCCCAATCAGCCCCATCATTTT. It yields the protein CASSRAPNQPHHF. The chain carries TRBV5-1 and TRBJ1-5; the D is unclear. The CDR3 is 13 residues long. Germline values: CDR1 SGHRS, CDR2 YFSETQ.

Comment on this clonotype: A much bigger clone sits one base away, suggesting this may be a read error. The V and J genes are TRBV19 and TRBJ2-7, with D tentatively TRBD2 (5 bases). Germline V gives CDR1 LNHDA, CDR2 SQIVND (reference sequence). V was pared by 9 bases and J by 4 bases, with 10 bases between. This CDR3 has 11 amino acids. Here the CDR3 reads CARARDYEQYF. Here the CDR3 DNA reads TGTGCCAGAGCGAGGGATTACGAGCAGTACTTC.

This clonotype was counted ten times or more. J is TRBJ1-1 and V is TRBV3-1, with TRBD1 matching 8 bases. Germline CDR1 is LGHDT and CDR2 is YNNKEL (reference sequence). This CDR3 is 14 amino acids long. The V and J ends lost 2 bases and 4 bases, in that order; junction bases with no gene match: 3. The CDR3: CASSQTTGGTEAFF. In DNA form, the CDR3 reads TGTGCCAGCAGCCAAACCACAGGGGGCACTGAAGCTTTCTTT. Together with reference TRBV3-1 and TRBJ1-1, the CDR3 gives the full variable domain: DTAVSQTPKYLVTQMGNDKSIKCEQNLGHDTMYWYKQDSKKFLKIMFSYNNKELIINETVPNRFSPKSPDKAHLNLHINSLELGDSAVYFCASSQTTGGTEAFFGQGTRLTVV.

The V call is TRBV25-1, the J call TRBJ1-6, with 10 nucleotides matching TRBD1. V shed 5 bases, J shed 4 bases, and the junction held 5 bases outside the gene matches. Germline V CDR1 and CDR2: MGHDK, SYGVNS. CDR3 length equals 16 residues. The chain's CDR3 is CASSPRTGGYNSPLHF. The CDR3 DNA reads TGTGCCAGCAGTCCGCGGACAGGGGGATATAATTCACCCCTCCACTTT. The whole variable domain, remainder taken from reference TRBV25-1 and TRBJ1-6, is EADIYQTPRYLVIGTGKKITLECSQTMGHDKMYWYQQDPGMELHLIHYSYGVNSTEKGDLSSESTVSRIRTEHFPLTLESARPSHTSQYLCASSPRTGGYNSPLHFGNGTRLTVT.

This clonotype was observed at least ten times. The rearrangement links TRBV2 to TRBJ1-5; no clear D gene. CDR1 is SNHLY, CDR2 FYNNEI, per germline. The CDR3 covers 14 residues. V lost 3 bases and J 0 bases, leaving 6 bases between the germline ends. The CDR3 DNA follows: TGTGCCAGCAGTGAGTGGCATAGCAATCAGCCCCAGCATTTT. It translates to CASSEWHSNQPQHF.

This clonotype was seen ten or more times. The V gene is TRBV25-1, the J gene TRBJ2-5, with D possibly called TRBD1 or TRBD2 (6 bases each). V lost 5 bases and J lost 7, with 14 bases in between. The CDR3 runs 13 residues. Germline assignment: CDR1 MGHDK and CDR2 SYGVNS. The CDR3 DNA is TGTGCCAGCAGTCTGGGGGGCCCCAGGACCCAGTACTTC. Translation: CASSLGGPRTQYF.

This clonotype was counted once. Here the CDR3 omits its conserved ending phenylalanine or tryptophan, so a read error is the likely source. The V call is TRBV7-2, the J call TRBJ2-2, with TRBD1 as a possible D gene (6 bases). CDR1 is SGHTA and CDR2 is FQGNSA in the germline V gene. The ends were cut back, 3 bases at V and 9 bases at J, with 14 bases in the middle. The CDR3 sequence is 14 residues long. In nucleotides, the CDR3 is TGTGCCAGCAGCTTGGGACAAGCAGGCCGGGAGCTGTTTTCT. Its translation is CASSLGQAGRELFS.

The V and J genes are TRBV7-9 and TRBJ2-5; D assignment may be TRBD1 or TRBD2 (5 bases each). This CDR3 has 19 amino acids. The germline gives CDR1 SEHNR, CDR2 FQNEAQ (reference sequence). V lost 4 bases to trimming and J lost 2 bases, with 26 bases between them. CDR3 DNA sequence: TGTGCCAGCAGCTCTCGATTACGGGGCGAGGTAGGGGTTCAAGAGACCCAGTACTTC. It codes for CASSSRLRGEVGVQETQYF. Filled out from reference TRBV7-9 and TRBJ2-5, the complete variable domain reads DTGVSQNPRHKITKRGQNVTFRCDPISEHNRLYWYRQTLGQGPEFLTYFQNEAQLEKSRLLSDRFSAERPKGSFSTLEIQRTEQGDSAMYLCASSSRLRGEVGVQETQYFGPGTRLLVL.

This clonotype was seen more than once but under ten times. The V call is TRBV20-1, the J call TRBJ2-6; the D gene is possibly TRBD1 (6 bases). The length of the CDR3 is 15 residues. Trimming stripped 6 bases from V and 0 bases from J, with 12 bases between. The germline gives CDR1 DFQATT, CDR2 SNEGSKA (reference sequence). The CDR3, as DNA: TGCAGTGCCGAAACAGGGAACTCTGGGGCCAACGTCCTGACTTTC. This encodes CSAETGNSGANVLTF.

V usage is TRBV20-1 and J usage is TRBJ1-2, with TRBD1 identical over 9 bases. Germline CDR1 reads DFQATT; CDR2 reads SNEGSKA (reference sequence). CDR3 size: 13 residues. CDR3: CSAHWGQGGGYTF. Here the CDR3 DNA reads TGCAGCGCCCATTGGGGACAGGGAGGCGGCTACACCTTC.

The sample holds many counts of this clonotype. The V and J genes are TRBV7-9 and TRBJ1-1, with D unclear. There are 14 residues in the CDR3. Germline V lookup: CDR1 SEHNR, CDR2 FQNEAQ (reference sequence). Trimming removed 2 bases from V and 1 base from J, with 8 bases in between. The CDR3 nucleotides read TGTGCCAGCAGCTTACAGAATACGAACACTGAAGCTTTCTTT. It specifies CASSLQNTNTEAFF.

Ten or more counts support this clonotype. The rearrangement links TRBV7-2 to TRBJ2-2; D unresolved. The V gene's germline CDR1 is SGHTA and CDR2 FQGNSA. CDR3 length equals 14 residues. V lost 5 bases and J 4 bases, leaving 11 bases between the germline ends. CDR3 sequence: CASSPTPRTGELFF. CDR3 DNA: TGTGCCAGCAGCCCTACGCCCCGCACCGGGGAGCTGTTTTTT.

This sequence joins TRBV19 and TRBJ1-5; 7 bases agree with TRBD1. CDR1 is LNHDA and CDR2 is SQIVND in the germline V gene (reference sequence). With V trimmed by 4 bases and J by 9 bases, 24 bases remained unmatched. This CDR3 is built from 19 residues. CDR3 sequence reads: CASSTTPQGGRLRNSPQHF. The CDR3 bases are TGTGCCAGTAGTACGACCCCGCAGGGGGGCCGCCTTCGGAATTCGCCCCAGCATTTT.

This clonotype has just a few counts. This chain uses TRBV29-1 with TRBJ1-1; D not certain. This CDR3 contains 11 residues. Germline values: CDR1 SQVTM, CDR2 ANQGSEA. Trimming pared 7 bases from V and 4 bases from J, leaving 10 bases between. This chain's CDR3 is CSAILSTEAFF. The CDR3 DNA reads TGCAGCGCCATTTTGAGCACTGAAGCTTTCTTT.